This T cell receptor (beta chain) was found in a study of Ad26.COV2.S vaccination and SARS-CoV-2 variants. Clones were read by immunoSEQ multiplex PCR, and TCRdb kept only the in-frame ones, dropping some. The profile shows around 450,000 clones, about nine tenths of them singletons. This clone was seen once. Sample treatment: around 19 received Ad26.COV2.S at low or high dose, single or two shots; about 5 received placebo; per-sample allocation not given. The samples were gathered on day 63 after the first injection of vaccine or placebo. Germline values: CDR1 MDHEN, CDR2 SYDVKM. V was cut by 2 bases and J by 4 bases, with 12 bases left in between. CDR3 size: 14 residues.

The TCR comes from a person aged 18-60 years who received the Ad26.COV2.S COVID-19 vaccine or a placebo. This rearrangement joins TRBV28 to TRBJ2-7; no clear D. Source: peripheral blood, taken in a trial of Ad26.COV2.S vaccine versus placebo. CDR3 in DNA: TGTGCCAGCAGTTTACGGGCACAGTTTTACGAGCAGTACTTC. Protein sequence: CASSLRAQFYEQYF.